Sequencing of this T cell receptor (beta chain) was carried out in a study of cytomegalovirus exposure and HLA in healthy donors. For the study at large: In a later analysis, the roughly 110 validation repertoires were reported to have used the same platform as the roughly 670 first-cohort repertoires.

This CDR3 is 14 amino acids long. Some clones are missing from TCRdb's copy, which holds only in-frame ones; the method was immunoSEQ multiplex PCR. The sample comprises over 150,000 clones, about 90% of which are singletons, and around 2.7% rests with the top ten. This clonotype was obtained from a woman younger than 35 in good health and CMV-seropositive. The sequenced material came from PBMCs. The chain is built from TRBV12-2 and TRBJ1-2; the table assigns TRBD1, which was not confirmed against the DNA. TRBV12-2 is designated a pseudogene. The DNA of the CDR3 is TGTGCAAGTCGTTGGGACAGGGGGTCCTATGGCTACACCTTC. It yields the protein CASRWDRGSYGYTF.